These 4 T cell receptor beta chains originate from one sample sequenced in a study of radiotherapy plus CTLA-4 blockade in lung cancer. Here immunoSEQ multiplex PCR was the method, and the copy in TCRdb shows in-frame clones only, minus some. The sample records tens of thousands of clones, around 85% being singletons. This specimen consisted of peripheral blood, obtained from a patient treated with radiotherapy plus ipilimumab. Every receptor here comes from a human donor with non-small cell lung cancer who had stable disease on radiotherapy plus ipilimumab.

The chain joins TRBV6-5 to TRBJ2-5; a weak D match, TRBD2 (6 bases). The CDR3 is made up of 14 amino acids. The germline V gene has CDR1 MNHEY and CDR2 SVGAGI. V lost 4 bases and J 0 bases, leaving 9 bases between the germline ends. The CDR3 DNA follows: TGTGCCAGCAGTTTAGGAGGGGACCAAGAGACCCAGTACTTC. Residues: CASSLGGDQETQYF.

This chain uses TRBV7-6 with TRBJ2-1, with 7 bases aligning to TRBD2. V dropped 2 bases and J dropped 2; count of bases not matched to a gene: 6. The germline gives CDR1 SGHVS, CDR2 FNYEAQ. The CDR3 sequence is 16 residues long. CDR3: CASSLRYREAYNEQFF. The CDR3 DNA is TGTGCCAGCAGCTTACGGTATCGGGAGGCCTACAATGAGCAGTTCTTC.

This clone has a single count. The J gene is TRBJ2-7, the V gene TRBV27, with 7 bases matching TRBD1. CDR1 and CDR2 (germline): MNHEY, SMNVEV (reference sequence). Trimming at V came to 5 bases and at J to 2 bases, leaving 12 bases not matched to a gene. CDR3 length: 16 residues. CDR3 loop: CASSTLRDRIAYEQYF. The CDR3 DNA sequence: TGTGCCAGCAGTACTCTCCGGGACAGAATAGCCTACGAGCAGTACTTC.

This clone was seen a few times. The chain employs TRBV2 and TRBJ2-7; TRBD2 agrees at 7 bases. The ends lost 3 bases at V and 5 bases at J; junction bases unmatched: 7. CDR3 size: 14 residues. Germline V gene data show CDR1 as SNHLY and CDR2 as FYNNEI. The CDR3 loop is CASSERRGFDEQYF. For the CDR3, the DNA is TGTGCCAGCAGTGAGAGGCGGGGGTTTGACGAGCAGTACTTC.